This TCR beta chain was found in a study of PD-L1 blockade in urothelial cancer. About the research overall: Prior chemotherapy regimens per patient numbered 0 to 3. Blood drawn 3 weeks (second dose) and 6 weeks after treatment start was analyzed.

The time point: pretreatment peripheral blood. Patients each gave 1 to 8 samples, pretreatment and on-treatment. Every PCR got spiked synthetic TCR analog templates. Profiled with immunoSEQ multiplex PCR; TCRdb holds only in-frame clones, not every one. The profile covers 50,000 to 55,000 clones, with approximately 72% appearing a single time and roughly 4% taken by the ten largest. The sequence was obtained from a man between 65 and 80 years old with urothelial cancer. The specimen was PBMCs, collected around atezolizumab (anti-PD-L1) treatment.

The CDR3 nucleotides are TGTGCCAGCAGCTTAGACCCGCTTTCGGTCGATGAAAAACTGTTTTTT. Encoded protein: CASSLDPLSVDEKLFF. J is TRBJ1-4 and V is TRBV7-2, with D hard to call. The germline V gene has CDR1 SGHTA and CDR2 FQGNSA. This CDR3 is 16 amino acids long. Trimming stripped 1 base from V and 6 bases from J, with 15 bases between. Filled out from reference TRBV7-2 and TRBJ1-4, the complete variable domain reads GAGVSQSPSNKVTEKGKDVELRCDPISGHTALYWYRQSLGQGLEFLIYFQGNSAPDKSGLPSDRFSAERTGGSVSTLTIQRTQQEDSAVYLCASSLDPLSVDEKLFFGSGTQLSVL.